The clone carrying this T cell receptor (beta chain) appeared a few times. Antigen: not known. The sample comes from a study of T cells after yellow fever vaccination. Study-wide points: The CD4 and CD8 compartments had a small share of their clonotypes in common. Post-booster samples contained most primary-vaccination clones (just under 98% CD4, about 87% CD8).

The CDR3 totals 15 residues. Germline CDR1 and CDR2: SGHRS and YFSETQ. V was pared by 4 bases and J by 8 bases, with 9 bases of the junction left unmatched. TCRdb processed the 5' RACE reads anew with MiXCR; each CDR3 protein has one entry. Of about 230,000 distinct CDR3 sequences in the sample, less than 7.5% were seen once. The specimen comprised CD4+ T cells sorted from PBMCs, sampled on the day of the yellow fever booster vaccination. The genes are TRBV5-1 and TRBJ1-2; TRBD1 agrees at 12 bases. This clonotype was sampled from a man under 40 who received the YFV17D yellow fever vaccine. The CDR3 loop reads CASSPQGTGGGGYTF. In DNA form, the CDR3 reads TGCGCCAGCAGCCCGCAGGGGACAGGGGGCGGAGGCTACACCTTC. The full variable domain, rest sourced from reference TRBV5-1 and TRBJ1-2, is KAGVTQTPRYLIKTRGQQVTLSCSPISGHRSVSWYQQTPGQGLQFLFEYFSETQRNKGNFPGRFSGRQFSNSRSEMNVSTLELGDSALYLCASSPQGTGGGGYTFGSGTRLTVV.